What follows describes a single TCR beta chain. Its antigen is currently unknown. The sample originates from a study of beta chain features in type 1 diabetes. Study at large: Comparable age, gender and cell yields were observed in patients relative to healthy donors. Broader study findings: Any PCR bias toward short templates would affect both groups alike. The cDNA sequencing approach could over-represent high-TCR-expressing cells.

cDNA synthesis used the whole RNA isolate, giving expressed TCRB sequences. Average reads for naive, central memory and regulatory T cell samples were about 3.7 million. The repertoire was sequenced with immunoSEQ multiplex PCR; TCRdb's copy has only in-frame clones and lacks some. Altogether hundreds of thousands of clones are present, roughly a sixth being singletons, with the ten largest covering 0.093%. In germline, CDR1 is SGHRS, CDR2 YFSETQ. This CDR3 is built from 16 residues. The J segment lost 2 bases and the V segment lost 0 bases, leaving 5 bases of the junction unmatched. This receptor was obtained from a man in his late teens or twenties in good health. The chain links TRBV5-1 to TRBJ2-3; 8 bases agree with TRBD2. Sequencing input: naive CD4+ T cells from blood. The CDR3 region has the DNA TGCGCCAGCAGCTTGGTGAGCGGGAGTTTCACAGATACGCAGTATTTT. The encoded protein is CASSLVSGSFTDTQYF.